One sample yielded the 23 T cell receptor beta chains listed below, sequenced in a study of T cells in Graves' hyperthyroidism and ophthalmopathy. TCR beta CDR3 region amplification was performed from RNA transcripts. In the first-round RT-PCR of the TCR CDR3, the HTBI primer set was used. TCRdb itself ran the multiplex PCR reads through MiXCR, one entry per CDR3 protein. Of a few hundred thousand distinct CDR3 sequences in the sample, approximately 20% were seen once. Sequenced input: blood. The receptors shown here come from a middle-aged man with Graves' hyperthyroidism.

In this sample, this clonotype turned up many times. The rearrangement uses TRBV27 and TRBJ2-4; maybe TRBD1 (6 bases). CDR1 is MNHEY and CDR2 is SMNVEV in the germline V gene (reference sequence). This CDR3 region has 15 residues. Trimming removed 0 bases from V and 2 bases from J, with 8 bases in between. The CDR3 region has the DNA TGTGCCAGCAGTTTATCGGGGGCGTCCAAAAACATTCAGTACTTC. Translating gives CASSLSGASKNIQYF.

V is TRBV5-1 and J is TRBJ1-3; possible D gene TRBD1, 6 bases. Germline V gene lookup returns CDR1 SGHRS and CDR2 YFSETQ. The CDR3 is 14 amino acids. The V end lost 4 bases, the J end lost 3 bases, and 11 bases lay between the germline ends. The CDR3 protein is CASSPTTGGNTIYF. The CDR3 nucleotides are TGCGCCAGCAGCCCGACGACAGGTGGAAACACCATATATTTT.

This CDR3 is CASTNKGVGQPQHF. DNA for the CDR3: TGTGCCAGCACTAACAAAGGGGTGGGCCAGCCCCAGCATTTT. The chain has TRBV6-2 or TRBV6-3 and TRBJ1-5; D is perhaps TRBD1 (5 bases). CDR3 length: 14 amino acids. The V and J ends lost 7 bases and 7 bases respectively, with 17 bases between them. Germline V gene sequence: CDR1 MNHEY, CDR2 SVGEGT.

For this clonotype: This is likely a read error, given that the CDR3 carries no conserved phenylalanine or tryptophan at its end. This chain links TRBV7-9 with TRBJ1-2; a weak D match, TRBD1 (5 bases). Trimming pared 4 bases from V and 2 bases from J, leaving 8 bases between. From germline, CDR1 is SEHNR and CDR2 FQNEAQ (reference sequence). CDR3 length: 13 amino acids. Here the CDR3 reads CASSSTGNYGYTL. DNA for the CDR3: TGTGCCAGCAGCTCCACAGGAAACTATGGCTACACCCTC.

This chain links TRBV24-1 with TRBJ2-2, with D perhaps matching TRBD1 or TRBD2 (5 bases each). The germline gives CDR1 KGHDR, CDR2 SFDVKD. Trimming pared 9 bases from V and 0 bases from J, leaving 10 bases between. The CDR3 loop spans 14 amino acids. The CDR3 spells CATGGRTNTGELFF. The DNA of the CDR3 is TGTGCCACCGGGGGACGGACGAACACCGGGGAGCTGTTTTTT.

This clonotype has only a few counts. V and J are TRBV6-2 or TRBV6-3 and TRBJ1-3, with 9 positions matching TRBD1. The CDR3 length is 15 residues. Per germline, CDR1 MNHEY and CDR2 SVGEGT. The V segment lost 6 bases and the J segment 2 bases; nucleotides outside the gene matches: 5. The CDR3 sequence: CASRRDREAGNTIYF. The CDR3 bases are TGTGCCAGCAGACGGGACAGGGAAGCTGGAAACACCATATATTTT.

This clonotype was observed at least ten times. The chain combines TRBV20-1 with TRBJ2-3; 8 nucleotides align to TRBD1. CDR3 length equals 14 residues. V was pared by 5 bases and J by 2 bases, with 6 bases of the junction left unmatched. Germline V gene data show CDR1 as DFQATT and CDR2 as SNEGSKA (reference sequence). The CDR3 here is CSAGDRRITDTQYF. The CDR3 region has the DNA TGCAGTGCTGGGGACAGGCGGATCACAGATACGCAGTATTTT.

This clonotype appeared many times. Here the CDR3 reads CSARVSRGFNQPQHF. The CDR3 nucleotides read TGCAGTGCTAGAGTCTCTCGGGGATTCAATCAGCCCCAGCATTTT. The chain employs TRBV20-1 and TRBJ1-5; unclear D gene. The CDR3 is made up of 15 amino acids. Germline lookup yields CDR1 DFQATT and CDR2 SNEGSKA (reference sequence). Trimming took off 1 base at V and 3 bases at J, with 13 bases between the two ends.

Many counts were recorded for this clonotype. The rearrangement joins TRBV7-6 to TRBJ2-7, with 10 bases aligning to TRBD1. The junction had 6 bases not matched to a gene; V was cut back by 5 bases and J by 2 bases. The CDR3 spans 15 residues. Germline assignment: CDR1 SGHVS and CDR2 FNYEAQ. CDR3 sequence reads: CASSPTTGGAYEQYF. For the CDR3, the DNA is TGTGCCAGCAGCCCAACGACAGGGGGCGCCTACGAGCAGTACTTC.

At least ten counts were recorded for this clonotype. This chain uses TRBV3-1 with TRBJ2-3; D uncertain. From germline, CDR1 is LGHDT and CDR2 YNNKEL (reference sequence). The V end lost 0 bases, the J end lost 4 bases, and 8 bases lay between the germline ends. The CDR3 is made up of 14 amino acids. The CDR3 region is CASSQDLASDTQYF. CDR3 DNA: TGTGCCAGCAGCCAAGATCTCGCATCAGATACGCAGTATTTT.

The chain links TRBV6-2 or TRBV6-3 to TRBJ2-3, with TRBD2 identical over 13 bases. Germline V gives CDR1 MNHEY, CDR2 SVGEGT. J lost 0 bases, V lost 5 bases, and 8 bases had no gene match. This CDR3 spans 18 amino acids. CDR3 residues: CASSAGLAGLASTDTQYF. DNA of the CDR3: TGTGCCAGCAGTGCGGGACTAGCGGGGTTAGCTAGCACAGATACGCAGTATTTT.

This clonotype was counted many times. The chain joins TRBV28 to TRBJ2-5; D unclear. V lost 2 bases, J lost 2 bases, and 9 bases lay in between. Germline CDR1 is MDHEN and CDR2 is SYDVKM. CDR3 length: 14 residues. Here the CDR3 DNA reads TGTGCCAGCAGTTTAGGGCGGAAACAAGAGACCCAGTACTTC. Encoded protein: CASSLGRKQETQYF.

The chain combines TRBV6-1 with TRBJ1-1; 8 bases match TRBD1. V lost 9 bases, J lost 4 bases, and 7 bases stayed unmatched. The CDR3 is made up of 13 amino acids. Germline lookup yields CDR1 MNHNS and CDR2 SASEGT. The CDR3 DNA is TGTGCCAGTCTAAAAGACAGGGGCACTGAAGCTTTCTTT. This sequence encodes CASLKDRGTEAFF.

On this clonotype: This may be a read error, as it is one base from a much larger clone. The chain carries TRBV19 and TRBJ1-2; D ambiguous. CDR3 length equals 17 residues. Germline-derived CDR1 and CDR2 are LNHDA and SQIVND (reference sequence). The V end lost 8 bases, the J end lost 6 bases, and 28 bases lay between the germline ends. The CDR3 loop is CASRPAGKGLFADGYTF. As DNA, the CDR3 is TGTGCCAGTCGCCCGGCGGGGAAAGGGCTCTTTGCGGATGGCTACACCTTC.

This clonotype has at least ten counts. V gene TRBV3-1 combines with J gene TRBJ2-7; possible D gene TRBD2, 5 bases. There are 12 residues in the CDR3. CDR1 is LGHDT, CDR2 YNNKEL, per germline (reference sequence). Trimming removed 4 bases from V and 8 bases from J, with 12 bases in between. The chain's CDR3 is CASSPTIEKQYF. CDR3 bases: TGTGCCAGCAGCCCGACTATCGAAAAGCAGTACTTC.

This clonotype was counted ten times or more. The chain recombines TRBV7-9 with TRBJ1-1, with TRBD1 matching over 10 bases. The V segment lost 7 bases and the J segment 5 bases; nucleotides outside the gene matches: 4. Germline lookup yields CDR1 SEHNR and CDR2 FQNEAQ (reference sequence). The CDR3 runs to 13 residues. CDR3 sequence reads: CASTRGQGTEAFF. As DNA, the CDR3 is TGTGCCAGCACCCGGGGACAGGGGACTGAAGCTTTCTTT.

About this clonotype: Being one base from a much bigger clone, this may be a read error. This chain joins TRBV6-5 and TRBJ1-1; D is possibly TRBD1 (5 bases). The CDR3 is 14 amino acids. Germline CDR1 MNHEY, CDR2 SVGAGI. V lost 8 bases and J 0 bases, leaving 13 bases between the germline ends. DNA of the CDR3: TGTGCCAGCGGATACCGGGACTTGAACACTGAAGCTTTCTTT. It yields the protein CASGYRDLNTEAFF.

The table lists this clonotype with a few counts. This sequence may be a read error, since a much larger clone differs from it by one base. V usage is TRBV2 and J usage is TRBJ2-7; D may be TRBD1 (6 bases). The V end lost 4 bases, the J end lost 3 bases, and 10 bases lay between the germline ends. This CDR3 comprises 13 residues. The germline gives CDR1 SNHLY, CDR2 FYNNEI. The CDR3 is CASSVEQGYEQYF. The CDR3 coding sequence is TGTGCCAGCAGTGTGGAACAGGGCTACGAGCAGTACTTC.

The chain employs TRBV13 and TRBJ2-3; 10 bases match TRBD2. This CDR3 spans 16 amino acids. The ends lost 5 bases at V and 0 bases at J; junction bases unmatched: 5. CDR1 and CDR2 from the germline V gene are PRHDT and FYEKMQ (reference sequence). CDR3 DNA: TGTGCCAGCAGCCCGCGACTAGCGGGTAGCACAGATACGCAGTATTTT. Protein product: CASSPRLAGSTDTQYF. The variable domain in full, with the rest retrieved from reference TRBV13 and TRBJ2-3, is AAGVIQSPRHLIKEKRETATLKCYPIPRHDTVYWYQQGPGQDPQFLISFYEKMQSDKGSIPDRFSAQQFSDYHSELNMSSLELGDSALYFCASSPRLAGSTDTQYFGPGTRLTVL.

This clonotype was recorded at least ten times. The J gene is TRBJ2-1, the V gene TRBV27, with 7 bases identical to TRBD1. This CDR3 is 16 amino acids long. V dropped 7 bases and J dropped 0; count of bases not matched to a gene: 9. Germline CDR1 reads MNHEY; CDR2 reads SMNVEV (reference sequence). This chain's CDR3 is CASNHRGDSSYNEQFF. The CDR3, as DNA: TGTGCCAGCAACCACAGGGGCGATAGCTCCTACAATGAGCAGTTCTTC.

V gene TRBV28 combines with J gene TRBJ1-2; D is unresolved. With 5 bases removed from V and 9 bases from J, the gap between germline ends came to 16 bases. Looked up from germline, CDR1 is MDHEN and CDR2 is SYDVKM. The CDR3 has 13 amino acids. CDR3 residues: CASSTPPGRSYTF. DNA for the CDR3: TGTGCCAGCAGTACACCCCCTGGAAGGAGCTACACCTTC.

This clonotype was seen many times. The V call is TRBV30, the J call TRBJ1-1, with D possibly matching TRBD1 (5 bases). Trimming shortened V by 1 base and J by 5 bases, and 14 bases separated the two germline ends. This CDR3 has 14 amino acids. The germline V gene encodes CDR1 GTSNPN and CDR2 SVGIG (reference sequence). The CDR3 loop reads CAWSDKTATTEAFF. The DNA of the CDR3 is TGTGCCTGGAGTGACAAGACAGCTACTACTGAAGCTTTCTTT.

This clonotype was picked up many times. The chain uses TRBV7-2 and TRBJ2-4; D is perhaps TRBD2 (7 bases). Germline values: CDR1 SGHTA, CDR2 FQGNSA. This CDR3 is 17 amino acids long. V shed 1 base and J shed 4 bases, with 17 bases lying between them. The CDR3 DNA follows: TGTGCCAGCAGCTTAGTCTGGGGGGGCAGAGGTAAAAACATTCAGTACTTC. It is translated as CASSLVWGGRGKNIQYF.